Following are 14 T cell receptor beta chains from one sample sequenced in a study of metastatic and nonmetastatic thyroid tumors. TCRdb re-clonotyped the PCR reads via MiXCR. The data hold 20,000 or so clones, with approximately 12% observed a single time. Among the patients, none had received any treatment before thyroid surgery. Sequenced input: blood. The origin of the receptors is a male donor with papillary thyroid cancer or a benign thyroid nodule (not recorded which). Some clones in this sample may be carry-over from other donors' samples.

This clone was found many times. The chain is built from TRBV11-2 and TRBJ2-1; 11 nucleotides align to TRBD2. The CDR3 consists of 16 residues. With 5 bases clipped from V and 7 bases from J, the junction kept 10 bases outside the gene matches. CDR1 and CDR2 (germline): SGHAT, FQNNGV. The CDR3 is CASSDTLLAGVNEQFF. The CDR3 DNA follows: TGTGCCAGCAGCGACACCTTACTAGCGGGAGTTAATGAGCAGTTCTTC.

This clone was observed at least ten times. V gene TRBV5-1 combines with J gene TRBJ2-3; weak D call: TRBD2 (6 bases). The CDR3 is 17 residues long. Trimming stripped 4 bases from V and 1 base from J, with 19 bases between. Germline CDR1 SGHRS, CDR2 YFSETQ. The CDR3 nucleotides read TGCGCCAGCAGCCCGGCCCCTACTAGCTGGGGCACAGATACGCAGTATTTT. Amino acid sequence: CASSPAPTSWGTDTQYF.

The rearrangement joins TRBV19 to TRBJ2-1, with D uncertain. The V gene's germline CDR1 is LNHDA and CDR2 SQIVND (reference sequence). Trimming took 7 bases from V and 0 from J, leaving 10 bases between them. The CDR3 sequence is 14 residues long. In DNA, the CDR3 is TGTGCCAGTACCCCGGAAAGCTCCTACAATGAGCAGTTCTTC. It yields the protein CASTPESSYNEQFF.

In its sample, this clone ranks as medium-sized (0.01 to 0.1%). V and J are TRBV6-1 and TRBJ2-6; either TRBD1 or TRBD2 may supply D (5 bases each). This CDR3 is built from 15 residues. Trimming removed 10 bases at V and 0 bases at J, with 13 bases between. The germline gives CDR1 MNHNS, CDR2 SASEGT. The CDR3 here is CATGRGNSGANVLTF. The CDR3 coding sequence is TGTGCCACGGGACGGGGAAACTCTGGGGCCAACGTCCTGACTTTC.

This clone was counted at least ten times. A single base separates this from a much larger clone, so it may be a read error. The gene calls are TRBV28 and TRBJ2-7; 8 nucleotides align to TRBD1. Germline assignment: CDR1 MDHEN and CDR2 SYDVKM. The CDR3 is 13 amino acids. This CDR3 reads CASTWTGFYERYF. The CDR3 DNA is TGTGCCAGCACCTGGACAGGGTTCTACGAGCGGTACTTC.

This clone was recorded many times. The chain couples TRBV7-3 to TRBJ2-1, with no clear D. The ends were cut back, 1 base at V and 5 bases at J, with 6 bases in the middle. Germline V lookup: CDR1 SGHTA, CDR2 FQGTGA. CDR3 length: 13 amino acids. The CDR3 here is CASSLSQDNEQFF. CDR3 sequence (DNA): TGTGCCAGCAGCTTAAGCCAGGACAATGAGCAGTTCTTC. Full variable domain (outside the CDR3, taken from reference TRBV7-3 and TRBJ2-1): GAGVSQTPSNKVTEKGKYVELRCDPISGHTALYWYRQSLGQGPEFLIYFQGTGAADDSGLPNDRFFAVRPEGSVSTLKIQRTERGDSAVYLCASSLSQDNEQFFGPGTRLTVL.

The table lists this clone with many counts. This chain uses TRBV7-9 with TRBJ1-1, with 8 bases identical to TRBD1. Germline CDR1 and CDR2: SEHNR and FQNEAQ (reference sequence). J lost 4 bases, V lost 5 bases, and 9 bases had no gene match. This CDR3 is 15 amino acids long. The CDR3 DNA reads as TGTGCCAGCAGCCCATCAGGGGGCGCGGGCACTGAAGCTTTCTTT. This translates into CASSPSGGAGTEAFF.

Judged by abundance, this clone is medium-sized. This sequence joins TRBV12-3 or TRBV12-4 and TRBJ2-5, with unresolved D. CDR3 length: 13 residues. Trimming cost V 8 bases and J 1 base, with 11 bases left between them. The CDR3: CASGLLGQETQYF. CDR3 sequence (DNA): TGTGCCAGCGGCCTCCTAGGCCAAGAGACCCAGTACTTC.

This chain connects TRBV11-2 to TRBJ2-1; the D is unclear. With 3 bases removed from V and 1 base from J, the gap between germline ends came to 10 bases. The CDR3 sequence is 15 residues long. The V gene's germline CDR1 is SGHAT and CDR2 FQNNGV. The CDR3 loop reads CASSLFYSSYNEQFF. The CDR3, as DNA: TGTGCCAGCAGCTTGTTCTATTCATCCTACAATGAGCAGTTCTTC.

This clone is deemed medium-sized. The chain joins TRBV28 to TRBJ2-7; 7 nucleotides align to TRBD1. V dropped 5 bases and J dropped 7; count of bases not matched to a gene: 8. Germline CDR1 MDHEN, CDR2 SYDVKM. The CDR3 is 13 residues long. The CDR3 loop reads CASSRQGLEEQYF. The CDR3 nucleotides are TGTGCCAGCAGTAGACAGGGATTAGAGGAGCAGTACTTC.

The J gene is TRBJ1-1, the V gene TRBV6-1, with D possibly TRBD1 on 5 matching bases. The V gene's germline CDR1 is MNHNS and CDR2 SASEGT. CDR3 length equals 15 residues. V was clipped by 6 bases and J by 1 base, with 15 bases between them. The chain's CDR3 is CASSPGGSRNTEAFF. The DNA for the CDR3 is TGTGCCAGCAGCCCGGGGGGGTCCCGGAACACTGAAGCTTTCTTT.

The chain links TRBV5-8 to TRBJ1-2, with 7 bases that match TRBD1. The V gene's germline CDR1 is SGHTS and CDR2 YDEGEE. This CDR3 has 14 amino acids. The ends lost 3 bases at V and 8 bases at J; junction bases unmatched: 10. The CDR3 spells CASSSTGPSRGYTF. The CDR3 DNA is TGTGCCAGCAGCTCGACAGGGCCCTCTCGAGGCTACACCTTC.

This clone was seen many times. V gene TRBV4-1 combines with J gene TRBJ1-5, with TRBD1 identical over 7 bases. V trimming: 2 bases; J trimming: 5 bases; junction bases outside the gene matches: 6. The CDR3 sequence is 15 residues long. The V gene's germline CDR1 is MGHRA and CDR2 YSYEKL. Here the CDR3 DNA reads TGCGCCAGCAGCCAAACCGGGACAGACTATCAGCCCCAGCATTTT. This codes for CASSQTGTDYQPQHF.

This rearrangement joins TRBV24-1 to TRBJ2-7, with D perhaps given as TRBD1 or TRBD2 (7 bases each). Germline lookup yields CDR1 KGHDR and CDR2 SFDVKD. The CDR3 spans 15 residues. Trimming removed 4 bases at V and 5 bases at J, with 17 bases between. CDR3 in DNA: TGTGCCACCAGTGACCCGGGGCAGGGGGGGAACGAGCAGTACTTC. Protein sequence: CATSDPGQGGNEQYF.